This is a list of T cell receptor beta chains from one sample in a study of CXCR3-negative and CXCR3-positive naive CD8 T cells. TCRdb reprocessed the 5' RACE reads and reports one entry per CDR3 protein, with no DNA. This sample contains roughly 110,000 distinct CDR3 sequences. The sequenced sample was naive CXCR3+ CD8+ T cells from blood. These receptors all come from a human donor in good health. Some clones in this sample may be carry-over from other donors' samples. Each CDR3 is given with its conserved first and last residue.

TRBJ2-1 | TRBV7-9 | CASSSGTGKNEQFF
TRBJ2-7 | TRBV28 | CASSRTKPAGVTYEQYF
TRBJ1-1 | TRBV19 | CASSTGTYTEAFF
TRBJ2-1 | TRBV15 | CATSSSGGIYNEQFF
TRBJ2-7 | TRBV28 | CASSLAGGPDDYEQYF
TRBJ2-2 | TRBV28 | CASSTEVAGELFF
TRBJ2-5 | TRBV20-1 | CSARDRPTQYF
TRBJ2-1 | TRBV29-1 | CSVGDVPDEQFF
TRBJ2-7 | TRBV27 | CASSLSGNGVYEQYF
TRBJ2-5 | TRBV20-1 | CSAAEYQETQYF
TRBJ2-7 | TRBV29-1 | CSVEVSGISYEQYF
TRBJ2-7 | TRBV7-9 | CASSLVGSSYEQYF
TRBJ1-1 | TRBV6-2/TRBV6-3 | CASSYLAGGTEAFF
TRBJ1-1 | TRBV19 | CASSIGTGRKVTEAFF
TRBJ2-4 | TRBV2 | CASTTSGRAKNIQYF
TRBJ2-1 | TRBV9 | CASSVISTSYNEQFF
TRBJ1-3 | TRBV14 | CASSHVRGSGNTIYF
TRBJ2-1 | TRBV7-9 | CASSPAEASSYNEQFF
TRBJ2-7 | TRBV19 | CASSMGLTYEQYF
TRBJ2-3 | TRBV28 | CASSLLLAGESTDTQYF
TRBJ2-2 | TRBV4-3 | CASSQYTARENTGELFF
TRBJ1-2 | TRBV15 | CATSRDPMRDRDYGYTF
TRBJ2-7 | TRBV7-6 | CASSSGLAGGLYEQYF
TRBJ2-7 | TRBV3-1 | CASSQGLAVSYEQYF
TRBJ2-7 | TRBV19 | CASSISGGVFGEQYF
TRBJ2-5 | TRBV7-9 | CASSFDWDFKETQYF
TRBJ2-5 | TRBV25-1 | CASSRGGGAREETQYF